This is a list of T cell receptor beta chains from one sample in a study of blood T cells in healthy people across ages. From the 5' RACE reads, TCRdb called clonotypes with MiXCR, one entry per CDR3 protein. The repertoire holds some 1.5 million distinct CDR3 sequences, with roughly 27% as singletons. The sequenced material came from blood. The receptor set was obtained from a woman aged 25 to 39 in good health. Both conserved end residues are part of each CDR3. Each record gives: clone size, V gene, J gene, CDR3 protein. Not every row has a clone size; where given, it reads once, few, many or a size class.

clone_size: .; v_call: TRBV28; j_call: TRBJ2-7; cdr3_aa: CASSPPGSTEQYF
clone_size: .; v_call: TRBV20-1; j_call: TRBJ1-1; cdr3_aa: CSARGGWQGNTEAFF
clone_size: .; v_call: TRBV24-1; j_call: TRBJ2-3; cdr3_aa: CAPSDRQYADTQYF
clone_size: few; v_call: TRBV6-5; j_call: TRBJ1-2; cdr3_aa: CASSYDREGNYGYTF
clone_size: many; v_call: TRBV5-6; j_call: TRBJ2-1; cdr3_aa: CASSLVALLATYNEQFF
clone_size: few; v_call: TRBV10-3; j_call: TRBJ2-1; cdr3_aa: CAIRGTSGAGKQFF
clone_size: few; v_call: TRBV2; j_call: TRBJ1-5; cdr3_aa: CASSGGQGGQPQHF
clone_size: few; v_call: TRBV6-5; j_call: TRBJ1-2; cdr3_aa: CASSYRQLTLHGYTF
clone_size: once; v_call: TRBV5-4; j_call: TRBJ2-7; cdr3_aa: CASSFFGGDYYEQYF
clone_size: few; v_call: TRBV12-3/TRBV12-4; j_call: TRBJ2-5; cdr3_aa: CASSGDAQETQYF
clone_size: .; v_call: TRBV6-1; j_call: TRBJ1-6; cdr3_aa: CASSVKSGLSSYNSPLHF
clone_size: few; v_call: TRBV4-1; j_call: TRBJ1-2; cdr3_aa: CASSRRAGEGGGYTF
clone_size: .; v_call: TRBV5-1; j_call: TRBJ1-1; cdr3_aa: CASSLGEAHYAEAFF
clone_size: .; v_call: TRBV29-1; j_call: TRBJ2-7; cdr3_aa: CSVVGRSSYEQYF
clone_size: many; v_call: TRBV10-3; j_call: TRBJ2-3; cdr3_aa: CAISESSEVGTDTQYF
clone_size: .; v_call: TRBV6-5; j_call: TRBJ2-1; cdr3_aa: CASSPGWARNYNEQFF
clone_size: .; v_call: TRBV2; j_call: TRBJ2-1; cdr3_aa: CASSEGLAGGNNEQFF
clone_size: few; v_call: TRBV20-1; j_call: TRBJ2-4; cdr3_aa: CSASLRSYAGQYF
clone_size: many; v_call: TRBV7-7; j_call: TRBJ2-1; cdr3_aa: CASSLGASRGSIHEQFF
clone_size: few; v_call: TRBV2; j_call: TRBJ1-5; cdr3_aa: CASSESGQGALQPQHF
clone_size: .; v_call: TRBV12-3/TRBV12-4; j_call: TRBJ1-2; cdr3_aa: CASSPRQLRGYTF
clone_size: few; v_call: TRBV19; j_call: TRBJ2-1; cdr3_aa: CASSTRDRGNVWFF
clone_size: .; v_call: TRBV7-9; j_call: TRBJ2-5; cdr3_aa: CASSPDSQNEQYF
clone_size: .; v_call: TRBV11-2; j_call: TRBJ1-5; cdr3_aa: CASSLLPGQGSPWVYRNQPQHF
clone_size: .; v_call: TRBV5-1; j_call: TRBJ1-6; cdr3_aa: CASSRADNSPLHF
clone_size: few; v_call: TRBV12-3/TRBV12-4; j_call: TRBJ2-5; cdr3_aa: CASSLVRASETQYF
clone_size: many; v_call: TRBV15; j_call: TRBJ2-5; cdr3_aa: CATSKGGNNQETQYF
clone_size: once; v_call: TRBV4-3; j_call: TRBJ2-2; cdr3_aa: CASSQDLGTGRGGKLFF
clone_size: many; v_call: TRBV5-1; j_call: TRBJ2-7; cdr3_aa: CASSSTGGPSDEQYF
clone_size: .; v_call: TRBV28; j_call: TRBJ2-1; cdr3_aa: CASSLPRGRDEQFF
clone_size: .; v_call: TRBV4-1; j_call: TRBJ1-1; cdr3_aa: CASSQGNGRRNTEAFF
clone_size: few; v_call: TRBV3-1; j_call: TRBJ2-1; cdr3_aa: CASSQDMSGNSYNEQFF
clone_size: many; v_call: TRBV7-2; j_call: TRBJ2-5; cdr3_aa: CASSTLGYETQYF
clone_size: few; v_call: TRBV19; j_call: TRBJ1-2; cdr3_aa: CASSTPTGGSGYTF
clone_size: .; v_call: TRBV7-6; j_call: TRBJ2-1; cdr3_aa: CASSPRDCPREQFF
clone_size: .; v_call: TRBV12-3/TRBV12-4; j_call: TRBJ1-5; cdr3_aa: CASSFLKNNQPLHF
clone_size: few; v_call: TRBV20-1; j_call: TRBJ1-1; cdr3_aa: CSALKAATEAFF
clone_size: few; v_call: TRBV2; j_call: TRBJ2-3; cdr3_aa: CASTRGPYNVDTQYF
clone_size: .; v_call: TRBV28; j_call: TRBJ2-1; cdr3_aa: CASRPPGNNEEFF
clone_size: few; v_call: TRBV7-9; j_call: TRBJ1-6; cdr3_aa: CASSPRRGARGNSPLHF
clone_size: .; v_call: TRBV11-2; j_call: TRBJ2-7; cdr3_aa: CASSFQPGQVYEQYF
clone_size: .; v_call: TRBV12-3/TRBV12-4; j_call: TRBJ2-7; cdr3_aa: CASNLRAGLRYEQYF
clone_size: .; v_call: TRBV28; j_call: TRBJ1-2; cdr3_aa: CASSFNDGYTF
clone_size: many; v_call: TRBV29-1; j_call: TRBJ2-7; cdr3_aa: CSVERQGWEQYF
clone_size: .; v_call: TRBV7-2; j_call: .; cdr3_aa: CASSSRRLETQYF
clone_size: .; v_call: TRBV7-2; j_call: TRBJ2-7; cdr3_aa: CASSLVQFSEQYF
clone_size: .; v_call: TRBV12-5; j_call: TRBJ1-4; cdr3_aa: CASGLVLKGRSEKLFF
clone_size: .; v_call: TRBV7-9; j_call: TRBJ2-1; cdr3_aa: CASSFWGTSGRAAYNEQFF
clone_size: few; v_call: TRBV29-1; j_call: TRBJ2-5; cdr3_aa: CSVEADRGDPETQYF
clone_size: few; v_call: TRBV7-9; j_call: TRBJ2-1; cdr3_aa: CASSSRPRTGIGYNEQFF
clone_size: .; v_call: TRBV10-2; j_call: TRBJ1-3; cdr3_aa: CASRTSSGNTIYF
clone_size: few; v_call: TRBV11-1; j_call: TRBJ2-3; cdr3_aa: CASSLRGTTYTQYF
clone_size: few; v_call: TRBV24-1; j_call: TRBJ2-1; cdr3_aa: CATSDHRSGREGLNEQFF
clone_size: few; v_call: TRBV29-1; j_call: TRBJ2-3; cdr3_aa: CSGGLGVESTDTQYF
clone_size: few; v_call: TRBV28; j_call: TRBJ1-2; cdr3_aa: CASSSPSGTGLGGYTF
clone_size: once; v_call: TRBV14; j_call: TRBJ2-7; cdr3_aa: CANSTTDAGKQYF
clone_size: few; v_call: TRBV5-1; j_call: TRBJ1-2; cdr3_aa: CASSLRDLSGYTF